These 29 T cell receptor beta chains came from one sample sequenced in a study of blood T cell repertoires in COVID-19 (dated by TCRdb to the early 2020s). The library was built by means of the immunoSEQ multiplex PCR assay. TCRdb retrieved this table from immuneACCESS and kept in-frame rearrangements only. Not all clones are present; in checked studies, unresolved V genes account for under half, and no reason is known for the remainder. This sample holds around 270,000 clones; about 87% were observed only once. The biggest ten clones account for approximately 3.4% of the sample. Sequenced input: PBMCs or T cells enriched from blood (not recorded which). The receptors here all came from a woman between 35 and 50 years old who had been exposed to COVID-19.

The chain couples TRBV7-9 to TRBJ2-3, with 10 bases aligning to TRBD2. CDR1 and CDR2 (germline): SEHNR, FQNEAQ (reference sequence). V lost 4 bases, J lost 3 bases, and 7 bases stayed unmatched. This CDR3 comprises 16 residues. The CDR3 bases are TGTGCCAGCAGCTCCGGGACTAGCGTGAGAACAGATACGCAGTATTTT. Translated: CASSSGTSVRTDTQYF.

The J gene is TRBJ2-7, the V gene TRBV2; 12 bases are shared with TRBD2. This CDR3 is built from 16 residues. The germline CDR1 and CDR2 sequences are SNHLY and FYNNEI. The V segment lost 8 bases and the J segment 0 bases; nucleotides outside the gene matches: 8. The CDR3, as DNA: TGTGCCAGCTGGAGGACTAGCGGGGAACACTCCTACGAGCAGTACTTC. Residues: CASWRTSGEHSYEQYF.

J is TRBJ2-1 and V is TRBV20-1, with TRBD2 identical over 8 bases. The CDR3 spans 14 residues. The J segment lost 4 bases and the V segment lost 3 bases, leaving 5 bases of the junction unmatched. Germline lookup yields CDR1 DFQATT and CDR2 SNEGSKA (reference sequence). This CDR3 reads CSASLAGRYNEQFF. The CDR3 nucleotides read TGCAGTGCTAGTCTAGCGGGCCGATACAATGAGCAGTTCTTC.

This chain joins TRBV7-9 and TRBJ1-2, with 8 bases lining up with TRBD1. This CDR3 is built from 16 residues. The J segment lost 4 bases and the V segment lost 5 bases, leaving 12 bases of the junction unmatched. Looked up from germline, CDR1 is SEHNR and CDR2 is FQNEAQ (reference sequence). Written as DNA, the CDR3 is TGTGCCAGCAGCCTTCCCCCCGGGCAGGGGGCCTATGGCTACACCTTC. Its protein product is CASSLPPGQGAYGYTF.

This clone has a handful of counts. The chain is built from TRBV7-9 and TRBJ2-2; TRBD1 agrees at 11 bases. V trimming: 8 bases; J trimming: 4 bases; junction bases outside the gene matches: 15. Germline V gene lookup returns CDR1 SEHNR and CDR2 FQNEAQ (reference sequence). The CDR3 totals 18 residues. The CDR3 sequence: CASFPDRGRIGLTGELFF. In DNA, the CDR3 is TGTGCCAGCTTCCCGGACAGGGGGCGCATCGGTCTCACCGGGGAGCTGTTTTTT.

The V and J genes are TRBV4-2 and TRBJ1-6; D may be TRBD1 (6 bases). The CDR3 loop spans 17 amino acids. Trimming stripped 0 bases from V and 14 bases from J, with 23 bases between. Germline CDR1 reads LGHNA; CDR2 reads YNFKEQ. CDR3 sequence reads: CASSQEQGVELLRTLHF. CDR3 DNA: TGTGCCAGCAGCCAAGAACAGGGTGTCGAACTTCTAAGGACCCTCCACTTT.

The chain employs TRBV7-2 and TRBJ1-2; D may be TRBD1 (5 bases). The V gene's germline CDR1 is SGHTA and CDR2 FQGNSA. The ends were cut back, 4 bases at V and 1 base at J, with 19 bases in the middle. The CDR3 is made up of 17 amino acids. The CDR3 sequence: CASSSQTDQRINYGYTF. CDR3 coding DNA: TGTGCCAGCAGCTCTCAGACAGACCAAAGGATTAACTATGGCTACACCTTC.

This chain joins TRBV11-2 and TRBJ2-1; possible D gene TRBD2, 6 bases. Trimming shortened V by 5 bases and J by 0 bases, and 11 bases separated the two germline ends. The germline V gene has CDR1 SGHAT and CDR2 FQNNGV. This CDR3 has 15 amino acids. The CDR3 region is CASSPPAGSYNEQFF. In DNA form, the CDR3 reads TGTGCCAGCAGCCCCCCAGCGGGCTCCTACAATGAGCAGTTCTTC.

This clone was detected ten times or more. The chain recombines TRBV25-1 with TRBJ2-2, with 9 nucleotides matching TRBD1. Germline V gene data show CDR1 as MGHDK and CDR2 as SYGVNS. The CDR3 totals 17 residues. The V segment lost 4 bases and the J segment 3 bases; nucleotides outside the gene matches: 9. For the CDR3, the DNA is TGTGCCAGCAGTGGATCAAAGACAGGGGGATACACCGGGGAGCTGTTTTTT. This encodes CASSGSKTGGYTGELFF.

The CDR3 loop is CATQTGGGSNQPQHF. For the CDR3, the DNA is TGTGCCACCCAGACAGGGGGCGGCAGCAATCAGCCCCAGCATTTT. This chain connects TRBV28 to TRBJ1-5; 10 nucleotides match TRBD1. The CDR3 runs 15 residues. Looked up from germline, CDR1 is MDHEN and CDR2 is SYDVKM. Germline trimming cut 10 bases from V and 1 base from J; bases unmatched to any gene: 7.

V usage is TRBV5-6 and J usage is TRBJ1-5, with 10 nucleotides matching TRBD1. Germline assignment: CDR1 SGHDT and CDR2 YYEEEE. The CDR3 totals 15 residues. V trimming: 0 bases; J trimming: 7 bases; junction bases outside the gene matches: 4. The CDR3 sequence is CASSLGDRGVQPQHF. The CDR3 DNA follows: TGTGCCAGCAGCTTGGGGGACAGGGGCGTGCAGCCCCAGCATTTT. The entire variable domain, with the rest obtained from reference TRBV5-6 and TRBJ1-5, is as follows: DAGVTQSPTHLIKTRGQQVTLRCSPKSGHDTVSWYQQALGQGPQFIFQYYEEEERQRGNFPDRFSGHQFPNYSSELNVNALLLGDSALYLCASSLGDRGVQPQHFGDGTRLSIL.

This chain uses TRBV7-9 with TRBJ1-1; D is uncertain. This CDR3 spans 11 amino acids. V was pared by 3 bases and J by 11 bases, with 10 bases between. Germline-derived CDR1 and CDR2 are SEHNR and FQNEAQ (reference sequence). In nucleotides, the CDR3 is TGTGCCAGCAGCTTCCGCGGAGGGGCTTTCTTT. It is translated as CASSFRGGAFF.

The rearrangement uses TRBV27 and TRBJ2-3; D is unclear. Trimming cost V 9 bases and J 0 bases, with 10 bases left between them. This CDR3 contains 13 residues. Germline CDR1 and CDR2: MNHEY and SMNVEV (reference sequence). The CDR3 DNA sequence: TGTGCCAGTTTTAGTACTAGCACAGATACGCAGTATTTT. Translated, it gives CASFSTSTDTQYF.

The CDR3 is CASPLLAGKSNEQFF. DNA for the CDR3: TGTGCCAGCCCCCTACTAGCGGGTAAAAGCAATGAGCAGTTCTTC. This chain uses TRBV7-9 with TRBJ2-1; 9 nucleotides align to TRBD2. The germline CDR1 and CDR2 sequences are SEHNR and FQNEAQ (reference sequence). Losses at the gene ends were 8 bases for V and 6 bases for J; bases not matched to a gene: 11. CDR3 length: 15 amino acids.

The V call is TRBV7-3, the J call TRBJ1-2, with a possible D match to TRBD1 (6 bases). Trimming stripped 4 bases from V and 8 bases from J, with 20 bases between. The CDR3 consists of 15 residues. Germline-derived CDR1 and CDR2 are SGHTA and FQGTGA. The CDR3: CASSSAPGQYRGYTF. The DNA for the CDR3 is TGTGCCAGCAGCTCGGCCCCGGGACAATACCGAGGCTACACCTTC.

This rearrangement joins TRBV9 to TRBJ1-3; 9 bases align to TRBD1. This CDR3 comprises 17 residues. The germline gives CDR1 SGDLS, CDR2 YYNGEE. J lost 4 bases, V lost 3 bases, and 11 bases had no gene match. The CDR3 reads CASSDPTGGLGGNTIYF. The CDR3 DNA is TGTGCCAGCAGCGACCCCACAGGGGGCTTGGGAGGAAACACCATATATTTT.

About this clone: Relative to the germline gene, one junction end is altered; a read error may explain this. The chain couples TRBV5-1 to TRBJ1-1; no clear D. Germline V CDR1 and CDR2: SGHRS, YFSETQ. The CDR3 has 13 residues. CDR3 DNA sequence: TGTGCCAGCAGCTTTGAGCTGAACACTGAAGCTTTCTTT. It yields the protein CASSFELNTEAFF.

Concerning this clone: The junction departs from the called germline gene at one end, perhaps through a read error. This CDR3 reads CASSEDRGVAAFF. The CDR3 DNA sequence: TGTGCCAGCAGCGAGGACAGGGGGGTTGCAGCTTTCTTT. The chain couples TRBV5-1 to TRBJ1-1, with 10 bases aligning to TRBD1. This CDR3 is 13 amino acids long. CDR1 SGHRS and CDR2 YFSETQ come from the germline V gene. Combining the CDR3 with reference TRBV5-1 and TRBJ1-1 gives the whole variable domain KAGVTQTPRYLIKTRGQQVTLSCSPISGHRSVSWYQQTPGQGLQFLFEYFSETQRNKGNFPGRFSGRQFSNSRSEMNVSTLELGDSALYLCASSEDRGVAAFFGQGTRLTVV.

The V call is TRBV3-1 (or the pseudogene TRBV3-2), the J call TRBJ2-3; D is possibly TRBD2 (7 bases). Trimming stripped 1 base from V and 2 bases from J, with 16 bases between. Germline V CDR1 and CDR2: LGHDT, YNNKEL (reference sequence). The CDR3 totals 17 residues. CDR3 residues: CASSQGGRGRTTDTQYF. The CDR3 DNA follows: TGTGCCAGCAGCCAAGGAGGGCGGGGGCGCACCACAGATACGCAGTATTTT.

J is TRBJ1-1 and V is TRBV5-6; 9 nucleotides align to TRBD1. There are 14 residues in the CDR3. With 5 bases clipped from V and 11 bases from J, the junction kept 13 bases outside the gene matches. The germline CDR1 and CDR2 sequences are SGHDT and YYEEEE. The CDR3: CASRRTGEMRGAFF. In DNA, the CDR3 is TGTGCCAGCAGGAGGACAGGGGAGATGAGGGGCGCTTTCTTT.

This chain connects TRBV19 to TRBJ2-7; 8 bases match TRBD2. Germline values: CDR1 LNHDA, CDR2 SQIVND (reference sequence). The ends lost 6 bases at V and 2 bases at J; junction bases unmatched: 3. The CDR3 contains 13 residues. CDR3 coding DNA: TGTGCCAGTAGACGGGGGGGAACCTACGAGCAGTACTTC. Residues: CASRRGGTYEQYF.

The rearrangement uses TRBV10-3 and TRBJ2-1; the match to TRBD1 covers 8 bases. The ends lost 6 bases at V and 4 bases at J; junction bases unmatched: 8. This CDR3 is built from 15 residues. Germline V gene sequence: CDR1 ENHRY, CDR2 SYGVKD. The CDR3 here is CAISLSTGVYNEQFF. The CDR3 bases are TGTGCCATCAGCCTATCGACAGGGGTTTACAATGAGCAGTTCTTC.

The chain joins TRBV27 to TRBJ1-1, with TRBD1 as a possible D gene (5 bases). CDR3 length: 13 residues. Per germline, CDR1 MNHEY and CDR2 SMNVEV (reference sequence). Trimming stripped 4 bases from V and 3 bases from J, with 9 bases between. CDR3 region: CASSYGGHTEAFF. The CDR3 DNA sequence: TGTGCCAGCAGTTACGGGGGACACACTGAAGCTTTCTTT.

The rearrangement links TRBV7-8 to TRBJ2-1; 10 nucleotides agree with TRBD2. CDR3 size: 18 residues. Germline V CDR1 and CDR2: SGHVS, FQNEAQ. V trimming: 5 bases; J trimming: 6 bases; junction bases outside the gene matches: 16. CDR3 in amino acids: CASSHNPASGSRVNEQFF. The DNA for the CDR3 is TGTGCCAGCAGCCACAACCCAGCTAGCGGGAGCAGGGTCAATGAGCAGTTCTTC.

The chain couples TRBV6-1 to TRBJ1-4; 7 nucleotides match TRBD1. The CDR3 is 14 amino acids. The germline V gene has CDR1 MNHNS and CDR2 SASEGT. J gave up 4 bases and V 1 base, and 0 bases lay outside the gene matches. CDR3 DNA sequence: TGTGCCAGCAGTGAAGGACAGGGTAATGAAAAACTGTTTTTT. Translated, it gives CASSEGQGNEKLFF.

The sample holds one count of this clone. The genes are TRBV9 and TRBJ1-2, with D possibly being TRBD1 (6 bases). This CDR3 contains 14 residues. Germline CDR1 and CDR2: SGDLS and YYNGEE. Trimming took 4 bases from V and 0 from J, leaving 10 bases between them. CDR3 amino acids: CASSSRTANYGYTF. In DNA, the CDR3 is TGTGCCAGCAGCTCCCGGACAGCTAACTATGGCTACACCTTC.

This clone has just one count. The CDR3 spells CASSLAEAYYTF. The CDR3 DNA reads TGTGCCAGCAGCTTGGCCGAAGCGTACTACACCTTC. This chain uses TRBV5-6 with TRBJ1-2; D gene uncertain. The CDR3 covers 12 residues. V shed 0 bases and J shed 10 bases, with 10 bases lying between them. From germline, CDR1 is SGHDT and CDR2 YYEEEE. The complete variable domain, with remaining parts taken from reference TRBV5-6 and TRBJ1-2, reads DAGVTQSPTHLIKTRGQQVTLRCSPKSGHDTVSWYQQALGQGPQFIFQYYEEEERQRGNFPDRFSGHQFPNYSSELNVNALLLGDSALYLCASSLAEAYYTFGSGTRLTVV.

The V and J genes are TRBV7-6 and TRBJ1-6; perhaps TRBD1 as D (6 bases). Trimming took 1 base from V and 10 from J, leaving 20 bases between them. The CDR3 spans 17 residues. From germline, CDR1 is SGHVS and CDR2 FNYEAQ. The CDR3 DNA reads TGTGCCAGCAGCTTAGAGTCGGGGAACAGGGTAGAATCACCCCTCCACTTT. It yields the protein CASSLESGNRVESPLHF. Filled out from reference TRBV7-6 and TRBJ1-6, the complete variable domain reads GAGVSQSPRYKVTKRGQDVALRCDPISGHVSLYWYRQALGQGPEFLTYFNYEAQQDKSGLPNDRFSAERPEGSISTLTIQRTEQRDSAMYRCASSLESGNRVESPLHFGNGTRLTVT.

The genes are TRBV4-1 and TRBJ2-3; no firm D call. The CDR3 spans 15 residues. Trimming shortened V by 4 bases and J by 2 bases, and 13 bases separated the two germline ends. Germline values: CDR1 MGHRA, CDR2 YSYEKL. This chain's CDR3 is CASSRSRQSTDTQYF. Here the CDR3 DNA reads TGCGCCAGCAGCCGCTCCCGTCAGTCCACAGATACGCAGTATTTT.